Listed below are T cell receptor beta chains from one sample, sequenced in a study of blood T cell repertoires in COVID-19. This table comes from immunoSEQ multiplex PCR, and its TCRdb copy is limited to in-frame clones, with some not included. The sample comprises 99,000 or so clones, around 84% of which are singletons, and roughly 14% rests with the top ten. The sample was peripheral blood. Receptors originate from a woman at least 80 years old with acute or convalescent COVID-19. Both conserved end residues are part of each CDR3. Fields, in order: clone size, CDR3 length, V gene, D gene, J gene, CDR3 protein, CDR3 DNA. The D gene is left open where the match is weak. A clone size is listed for some rows: how often the clone was seen (once, few, many), or a class if it is expanded.

.	13	TRBV2	TRBD1	TRBJ1-2	CASSPGQGRGYTF	TGTGCCAGCAGCCCGGGACAGGGTAGGGGCTACACCTTC
.	15	TRBV11-3	TRBD2	TRBJ2-5	CASSSGLAGQETQYF	TGTGCCAGCAGCTCGGGACTAGCGGGCCAAGAGACCCAGTACTTC
.	15	TRBV27	TRBD2	TRBJ2-1	CASSSGTSSLHEQFF	TGTGCCAGCAGTTCCGGGACTAGCAGTTTACATGAGCAGTTCTTC
.	15	TRBV29-1	.	TRBJ1-2	CSVEDPRTGNYGYTF	TGCAGCGTTGAAGATCCTCGCACAGGGAACTATGGCTACACCTTC
.	16	TRBV6-6	TRBD1	TRBJ1-1	CASSHGQGRGSTEAFF	TGTGCCAGCAGCCACGGACAGGGGCGCGGGAGCACTGAAGCTTTCTTT
once	15	TRBV2	.	TRBJ1-6	CASSGGVSYNSPLHF	TGTGCCAGCAGTGGGGGGGTGTCCTATAATTCACCCCTCCACTTT
once	14	TRBV10-3	.	TRBJ1-1	CAISVDRGNTEAFF	TGTGCCATCAGCGTCGACAGAGGGAACACTGAAGCTTTCTTT
.	16	TRBV7-9	TRBD2	TRBJ2-1	CASSLVASGRYNEQFF	TGTGCCAGCAGCTTAGTGGCTAGCGGGAGATACAATGAGCAGTTCTTC
.	13	TRBV28	TRBD1	TRBJ1-2	CAGSAGGNYGYTF	TGTGCCGGATCAGCAGGGGGGAACTATGGCTACACCTTC
.	12	TRBV28	TRBD2	TRBJ2-7	CASSFRTREQYF	TGTGCCAGCAGTTTCCGGACTAGGGAGCAGTACTTC
.	12	TRBV6-5	.	TRBJ1-1	CASIGGVAEAFF	TGTGCCAGCATAGGGGGGGTCGCTGAAGCTTTCTTT
.	16	TRBV28	TRBD1	TRBJ1-2	CASSPPDRGGAYGYTF	TGTGCCAGCAGTCCGCCGGACAGGGGTGGGGCCTATGGCTACACCTTC
.	13	TRBV5-1	.	TRBJ2-2	CASNERRAGELFF	TGCGCCAGCAATGAGCGTCGAGCCGGGGAGCTGTTTTTT
few	16	TRBV6-1	.	TRBJ1-1	CASSELGGKGGTEAFF	TGTGCCAGCAGTGAGCTGGGAGGGAAGGGGGGCACTGAAGCTTTCTTT
.	17	TRBV24-1	TRBD2	TRBJ2-5	CATSDPFLRGGKETQYF	TGTGCCACCAGTGATCCCTTCTTACGGGGAGGGAAGGAGACCCAGTACTTC
.	15	TRBV2	TRBD2	TRBJ2-7	CASSAEASGPYEQYF	TGTGCCAGCAGTGCAGAGGCTAGCGGACCTTACGAGCAGTACTTC
.	16	TRBV6-2/TRBV6-3	TRBD1	TRBJ1-3	CASSYGQGDSGNTIYF	TGTGCCAGCAGTTACGGACAGGGCGACTCTGGAAACACCATATATTTT